Following are 26 T cell receptor beta chains from one sample sequenced in a study of PD-1 blockade in mismatch repair-deficient tumors. Produced via immunoSEQ multiplex PCR; TCRdb's table is partial and in-frame only. The data hold about 19,000 clones, with roughly four fifths observed a single time. This sample comprised PBMCs, obtained 52 weeks after starting pembrolizumab. The receptors stem from an adult with mismatch repair-deficient cancer.

This sequence joins TRBV6-5 and TRBJ2-3; D might be TRBD2 (5 bases). The CDR3 has 15 residues. The germline gives CDR1 MNHEY, CDR2 SVGAGI. The V gene lost 5 bases and the J gene lost 3 bases, with 15 bases spanning the gap. CDR3 loop: CASSPRSEVTDTQYF. The CDR3 DNA sequence: TGTGCCAGCAGTCCTCGATCGGAGGTGACAGATACGCAGTATTTT.

The chain carries TRBV15 and TRBJ1-4; 10 bases are shared with TRBD1. V dropped 3 bases and J dropped 8; count of bases not matched to a gene: 12. CDR1 is LNHNV and CDR2 is YYDKDF in the germline V gene (reference sequence). The CDR3 has 17 residues. The CDR3 is CATSRERTGGLGEKLFF. The DNA for the CDR3 is TGTGCCACCAGCAGGGAGAGGACAGGGGGATTGGGAGAAAAACTGTTTTTT. The variable domain in full, with the rest retrieved from reference TRBV15 and TRBJ1-4, is DAMVIQNPRYQVTQFGKPVTLSCSQTLNHNVMYWYQQKSSQAPKLLFHYYDKDFNNEADTPDNFQSRRPNTSFCFLDIRSPGLGDTAMYLCATSRERTGGLGEKLFFGSGTQLSVL.

The chain has TRBV7-3 and TRBJ2-7; D may be TRBD2 (6 bases). The V and J ends lost 0 bases and 1 base respectively, with 13 bases between them. The CDR3 length is 16 residues. The germline V gene has CDR1 SGHTA and CDR2 FQGTGA. The CDR3 is CASSLTGGLKSYEQYF. As DNA, the CDR3 is TGTGCCAGCAGCTTAACAGGAGGGCTTAAGTCCTACGAGCAGTACTTC.

V and J are TRBV5-1 and TRBJ2-3; the D is unclear. This CDR3 comprises 15 residues. V lost 0 bases to trimming and J lost 1 base, with 9 bases between them. Germline lookup yields CDR1 SGHRS and CDR2 YFSETQ. DNA of the CDR3: TGCGCCAGCAGCTTGGTATCGACTGGCACAGATACGCAGTATTTT. Encoded protein: CASSLVSTGTDTQYF.

The V and J genes are TRBV7-9 and TRBJ1-1, with 10 nucleotides matching TRBD1. Trimming removed 6 bases from V and 6 bases from J; junction bases left unmatched: 10. Germline V gene lookup returns CDR1 SEHNR and CDR2 FQNEAQ (reference sequence). This CDR3 comprises 15 residues. The CDR3 loop is CASRGTGATRSEAFF. CDR3 bases: TGTGCCAGCAGAGGGACAGGGGCAACTCGTTCTGAAGCTTTCTTT.

This clone was counted a single time. The DNA for the CDR3 is TGTGCCAGTATTCGGGCGGGAGGGCCGGTGGGGCACAATGAGCAGTTCTTC. It specifies CASIRAGGPVGHNEQFF. This chain links TRBV19 with TRBJ2-1; TRBD2 matches at 9 bases. The CDR3 spans 17 residues. The V segment lost 7 bases and the J segment 5 bases; nucleotides outside the gene matches: 15. Germline CDR1 LNHDA, CDR2 SQIVND (reference sequence). Drawing the rest from reference TRBV19 and TRBJ2-1, the complete variable domain is DGGITQSPKYLFRKEGQNVTLSCEQNLNHDAMYWYRQDPGQGLRLIYYSQIVNDFQKGDIAEGYSVSREKKESFPLTVTSAQKNPTAFYLCASIRAGGPVGHNEQFFGPGTRLTVL.

This clone has more than one count but fewer than ten. The V gene is TRBV5-1, the J gene TRBJ2-7; D is possibly TRBD2 (6 bases). The CDR3 extends over 16 amino acids. Trimming removed 4 bases from V and 1 base from J, with 18 bases in between. Germline lookup yields CDR1 SGHRS and CDR2 YFSETQ. The CDR3 DNA follows: TGCGCCAGCAGCGGCGGGACCCCGGGGTTTTCCTACGAGCAGTACTTC. Amino acids: CASSGGTPGFSYEQYF.

This clone was recorded a few times. The V and J genes are TRBV5-1 and TRBJ2-7; 14 nucleotides line up with TRBD2. This CDR3 comprises 16 residues. The V and J ends lost 3 bases and 2 bases, in that order; junction bases with no gene match: 4. Per the germline V gene, CDR1 is SGHRS and CDR2 is YFSETQ. CDR3 residues: CASSSGLAGGTYEQYF. DNA of the CDR3: TGCGCCAGCAGCTCTGGACTAGCGGGAGGAACCTACGAGCAGTACTTC.

This clone was detected once. The chain uses TRBV28 and TRBJ1-5; unclear D gene. CDR3 length equals 12 residues. Germline loops: CDR1 MDHEN, CDR2 SYDVKM. V lost 1 base and J lost 6, with 4 bases in between. The CDR3 sequence is CASSLFLQPQHF. Written as DNA, the CDR3 is TGTGCCAGCAGTTTATTCCTTCAGCCCCAGCATTTT.

The chain's CDR3 is CASSYKREGYEQFF. CDR3 nucleotide sequence: TGTGCCAGCAGTTATAAGCGGGAGGGCTATGAGCAGTTCTTC. The chain links TRBV27 to TRBJ2-1, with TRBD2 matching over 10 bases. The length of the CDR3 is 14 residues. Germline V CDR1 and CDR2: MNHEY, SMNVEV (reference sequence). Trimming cost V 4 bases and J 8 bases; bases outside gene matches: 5.

Here the CDR3 DNA reads TGTGCCAGCAGTGTAGGAGTAGGCTACACCTTC. It yields the protein CASSVGVGYTF. This chain uses TRBV7-2 with TRBJ1-2; the D is unclear. V was shortened by 6 bases and J by 8 bases, with 10 bases between the two germline ends. CDR1 is SGHTA and CDR2 is FQGNSA in the germline V gene. The CDR3 runs 11 residues.

J is TRBJ2-1 and V is TRBV5-4, with 7 bases identical to TRBD2. The length of the CDR3 is 13 residues. CDR1 and CDR2 (germline): SGHNT, YYREEE (reference sequence). V shed 0 bases and J 7 bases; nucleotides not matched to a gene: 1. For the CDR3, the DNA is TGTGCCAGCAGCTTGGGGACTAGGAATGAGCAGTTCTTC. This gives the protein CASSLGTRNEQFF.

The J gene is TRBJ2-7, the V gene TRBV5-4; the D gene is possibly TRBD1 (5 bases). Looked up from germline, CDR1 is SGHNT and CDR2 is YYREEE (reference sequence). CDR3 length equals 16 residues. Trimming pared 0 bases from V and 1 base from J, leaving 14 bases between. CDR3 in DNA: TGTGCCAGCAGCTTGGAGGGGTCCCGTCAATCCTACGAGCAGTACTTC. It specifies CASSLEGSRQSYEQYF.

This chain links TRBV5-1 with TRBJ2-1; the match to TRBD2 covers 9 bases. Germline trimming cut 3 bases from V and 1 base from J; bases unmatched to any gene: 2. The CDR3 is 15 amino acids. Germline V CDR1 and CDR2: SGHRS, YFSETQ. The CDR3 nucleotides are TGCGCCAGCAGCTCTACTAGCGGGTCCTACAATGAGCAGTTCTTC. The encoded protein is CASSSTSGSYNEQFF.

The count of this clone is one. This rearrangement joins TRBV19 to TRBJ2-3; 8 bases are a match to TRBD1. The CDR3 is made up of 17 amino acids. The junction had 11 bases not matched to a gene; V was cut back by 1 base and J by 5 bases. From germline, CDR1 is LNHDA and CDR2 SQIVND (reference sequence). The chain's CDR3 is CASSIGYWDRRGDTQYF. For the CDR3, the DNA is TGTGCCAGTAGTATAGGGTACTGGGACAGGCGGGGAGATACGCAGTATTTT.

V is TRBV27 and J is TRBJ2-1; 8 bases match TRBD2. Per germline, CDR1 MNHEY and CDR2 SMNVEV (reference sequence). J lost 5 bases, V lost 7 bases, and 13 bases had no gene match. The CDR3 contains 16 residues. For the CDR3, the DNA is TGTGCCAGCACCCTTTTCGGGGCGGGAGGCCACAATGAGCAGTTCTTC. Translating it yields CASTLFGAGGHNEQFF.

This chain connects TRBV6-5 to TRBJ2-7; 7 nucleotides agree with TRBD1. The CDR3 length is 15 residues. Germline CDR1 MNHEY, CDR2 SVGAGI. V shed 8 bases, J shed 1 base, and the junction held 11 bases outside the gene matches. The CDR3 loop reads CASGSRTGFSYEQYF. The CDR3 DNA is TGTGCCAGCGGTTCCCGGACAGGATTTTCCTACGAGCAGTACTTC.

CDR3 in amino acids: CASSFQGQGHEQYF. The DNA for the CDR3 is TGCGCCAGCAGCTTTCAGGGACAGGGTCACGAGCAGTACTTC. The gene calls are TRBV5-1 and TRBJ2-7; 9 bases are a match to TRBD1. The germline gives CDR1 SGHRS, CDR2 YFSETQ. The CDR3 sequence is 14 residues long. The ends lost 2 bases at V and 5 bases at J; junction bases unmatched: 5.

This clone was seen only once. In nucleotides, the CDR3 is TGTGCCAGCAGTTTGGGGATTAGCGTTCAGCCCCAGCATTTT. Amino acids: CASSLGISVQPQHF. The V and J genes are TRBV27 and TRBJ1-5; D is unclear. The CDR3 runs 14 residues. V was shortened by 3 bases and J by 6 bases, with 12 bases between the two germline ends. Germline CDR1 and CDR2: MNHEY and SMNVEV (reference sequence).

This sequence joins TRBV18 and TRBJ1-5; TRBD1 agrees at 12 bases. J gave up 2 bases and V 3 bases, and 5 bases lay outside the gene matches. The CDR3 extends over 17 amino acids. Germline-derived CDR1 and CDR2 are KGHSH and LQKENI. CDR3 sequence: CASSPGQGAWGNQPQHF. The CDR3 DNA is TGTGCCAGCTCACCGGGACAGGGGGCATGGGGCAATCAGCCCCAGCATTTT.

The genes are TRBV28 and TRBJ1-5, with 8 bases lining up with TRBD1. Germline trimming cut 1 base from V and 6 bases from J; bases unmatched to any gene: 11. Germline V lookup: CDR1 MDHEN, CDR2 SYDVKM. This CDR3 has 17 amino acids. CDR3 protein: CASSLFPGQGGSQPQHF. Here the CDR3 DNA reads TGTGCCAGCAGTTTATTCCCCGGACAGGGTGGAAGTCAGCCCCAGCATTTT.

V usage is TRBV9 and J usage is TRBJ2-3, with 7 bases identical to TRBD2. With 4 bases clipped from V and 2 bases from J, the junction kept 4 bases outside the gene matches. Per the germline V gene, CDR1 is SGDLS and CDR2 is YYNGEE. There are 14 residues in the CDR3. CDR3 protein: CASSFTSDTDTQYF. The CDR3 DNA follows: TGTGCCAGCAGCTTTACTAGCGACACAGATACGCAGTATTTT.

The chain links TRBV19 to TRBJ1-5; possibly TRBD1 for D (6 bases). The CDR3 covers 15 residues. The V and J ends lost 4 bases and 2 bases respectively, with 12 bases between them. Germline loops: CDR1 LNHDA, CDR2 SQIVND (reference sequence). In nucleotides, the CDR3 is TGTGCCAGTAGTACTCAGGGGAGAGGCAATCAGCCCCAGCATTTT. Amino acid sequence: CASSTQGRGNQPQHF.

This clone was recorded once. The chain is built from TRBV28 and TRBJ2-5; TRBD2 agrees at 7 bases. Germline-derived CDR1 and CDR2 are MDHEN and SYDVKM. Losses at the gene ends were 7 bases for V and 2 bases for J; bases not matched to a gene: 7. The CDR3 consists of 14 residues. The CDR3, as DNA: TGTGCCAGCAACCCAGCGGGGATACAAGAGACCCAGTACTTC. Amino acid sequence: CASNPAGIQETQYF.

The V gene is TRBV5-5, the J gene TRBJ2-7, with TRBD2 matching 8 bases. Germline trimming cut 5 bases from V and 4 bases from J; bases unmatched to any gene: 17. The CDR3 runs to 17 residues. Germline V CDR1 and CDR2: SGHKS, YYEKEE (reference sequence). The CDR3 sequence: CASRLGGALTTTYEQYF. CDR3 DNA sequence: TGTGCCAGCAGGCTCGGGGGGGCCCTCACAACTACATACGAGCAGTACTTC.

The J gene is TRBJ2-3, the V gene TRBV18; a weak D match, TRBD2 (6 bases). The CDR3 contains 15 residues. V lost 1 base and J lost 2, with 10 bases in between. Germline CDR1 and CDR2: KGHSH and LQKENI. In DNA, the CDR3 is TGTGCCAGCTCACCACGGACGGGGGTCACAGATACGCAGTATTTT. Translated: CASSPRTGVTDTQYF. Using reference TRBV18 and TRBJ2-3 for the parts outside the CDR3, the full variable domain is NAGVMQNPRHLVRRRGQEARLRCSPMKGHSHVYWYRQLPEEGLKFMVYLQKENIIDESGMPKERFSAEFPKEGPSILRIQQVVRGDSAAYFCASSPRTGVTDTQYFGPGTRLTVL.